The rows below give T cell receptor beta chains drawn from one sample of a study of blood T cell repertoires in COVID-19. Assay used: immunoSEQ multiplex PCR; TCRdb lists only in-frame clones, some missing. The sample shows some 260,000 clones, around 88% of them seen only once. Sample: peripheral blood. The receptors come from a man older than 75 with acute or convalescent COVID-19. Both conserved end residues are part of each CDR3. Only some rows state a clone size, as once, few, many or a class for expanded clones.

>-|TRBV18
CASSPSGTGYSRAKLFF
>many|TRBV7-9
CASSLATGLNTEAFF
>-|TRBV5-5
CASSLLTGSSYEQYF
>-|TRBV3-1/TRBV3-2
CASSQDFVAGKYNEQFF
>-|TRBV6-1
CASSENVVGMTGGVNEQFF
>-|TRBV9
CASSGQISNTGELFF
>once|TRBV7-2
CASSFTPDTLNTEAFF
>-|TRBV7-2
CASSMQTGDGQPQHF
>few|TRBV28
CASSGGVSYEQYF
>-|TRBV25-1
CASSETSGIDEQFF